A selection of T cell receptor beta chains follows, all from one sample in a study of T cell clusters in autoimmune cytopenias. TCRdb re-called the multiplex PCR reads and catalogs CDR3 proteins one per entry, DNA excluded. The sample table sets out around 5,000 distinct CDR3 sequences. The same specimen was also included in a second study, on T cell repertoires in aging, cancer and after chemotherapy.

The specimen was peripheral blood. The receptors were sampled from a human donor in good health. Both conserved end residues are part of each CDR3. The order of the fields is clone size, V gene, J gene, CDR3 protein. Size is omitted from some rows. Given values are once, few, many or a class for expanded clones.

abundance: medium-sized; v_gene: TRBV19; j_gene: TRBJ2-2; CDR3aa: CASSHVRTRYRGTGELFF
abundance: -; v_gene: TRBV18; j_gene: TRBJ2-3; CDR3aa: CASSRRTSGGSTDTQYF
abundance: medium-sized; v_gene: TRBV6-5; j_gene: TRBJ2-7; CDR3aa: CASSYSRQYISYEQYF
abundance: medium-sized; v_gene: TRBV6-4; j_gene: TRBJ2-3; CDR3aa: CASSDSTSGGADTQYF
abundance: -; v_gene: TRBV27; j_gene: TRBJ2-7; CDR3aa: CASSPTGGLYEQYF
abundance: -; v_gene: TRBV27; j_gene: TRBJ1-2; CDR3aa: CASSLGGTGGFVYGYTF
abundance: medium-sized; v_gene: TRBV5-4; j_gene: TRBJ2-1; CDR3aa: CASSLGTNEQFF
abundance: -; v_gene: TRBV6-6; j_gene: TRBJ1-2; CDR3aa: CASSSLDNYGYTF
abundance: medium-sized; v_gene: TRBV6-2/TRBV6-3; j_gene: TRBJ1-6; CDR3aa: CASSARTDLTSPLHF
abundance: -; v_gene: TRBV27; j_gene: TRBJ1-1; CDR3aa: CASSLFDSTGLNTEAFF
abundance: large; v_gene: TRBV29-1; j_gene: TRBJ2-2; CDR3aa: CSVFLPGQGDTGELFF
abundance: medium-sized; v_gene: TRBV5-1; j_gene: TRBJ2-2; CDR3aa: CASSLAAGEGGELFF
abundance: -; v_gene: TRBV6-1; j_gene: TRBJ2-7; CDR3aa: CASSGGRGYEQYF
abundance: medium-sized; v_gene: TRBV5-4; j_gene: TRBJ2-3; CDR3aa: CASSLVGLAGVGTDTQYF
abundance: -; v_gene: TRBV18; j_gene: TRBJ2-7; CDR3aa: CASSPDSLGEQYF
abundance: medium-sized; v_gene: TRBV7-6; j_gene: TRBJ2-5; CDR3aa: CASSRGTGDGETQYF
abundance: -; v_gene: TRBV7-2; j_gene: TRBJ1-1; CDR3aa: CASSLLGVGANTEAFF
abundance: medium-sized; v_gene: TRBV30; j_gene: TRBJ1-6; CDR3aa: CAWSGTGSPLHF
abundance: -; v_gene: TRBV15; j_gene: TRBJ1-2; CDR3aa: CATSRDRTGSHGYTF
abundance: large; v_gene: TRBV29-1; j_gene: TRBJ2-1; CDR3aa: CSVGPTGGNEQFF
abundance: medium-sized; v_gene: TRBV27; j_gene: TRBJ2-1; CDR3aa: CASSYGQGIHNEQFF
abundance: -; v_gene: TRBV7-9; j_gene: TRBJ2-1; CDR3aa: CASSWRGQEQFF
abundance: medium-sized; v_gene: TRBV6-5; j_gene: TRBJ1-6; CDR3aa: CASMEAAYNSPLHF
abundance: large; v_gene: TRBV29-1; j_gene: TRBJ2-2; CDR3aa: CSAGTPTGELFF
abundance: -; v_gene: TRBV6-2/TRBV6-3; j_gene: TRBJ1-2; CDR3aa: CASSAGGSYGYTF
abundance: -; v_gene: TRBV30; j_gene: TRBJ1-1; CDR3aa: CAWSVLVGLNTEAFF
abundance: -; v_gene: TRBV6-2/TRBV6-3; j_gene: TRBJ2-3; CDR3aa: CASSYSSRLAGGGTDTQYF
abundance: medium-sized; v_gene: TRBV6-5; j_gene: TRBJ2-5; CDR3aa: CASSYRGRGQETQYF
abundance: -; v_gene: TRBV27; j_gene: TRBJ1-1; CDR3aa: CASSLIGRPALPNTEAFF
abundance: medium-sized; v_gene: TRBV6-5; j_gene: TRBJ1-5; CDR3aa: CASRGGGEQPQHF
abundance: medium-sized; v_gene: TRBV19; j_gene: TRBJ1-4; CDR3aa: CASSTGLNEKLFF
abundance: -; v_gene: TRBV6-1; j_gene: TRBJ2-7; CDR3aa: CASSEPGLGGEQYF
abundance: -; v_gene: TRBV12-3/TRBV12-4; j_gene: TRBJ2-3; CDR3aa: CASSLSDLPDTQYF
abundance: -; v_gene: TRBV20-1; j_gene: TRBJ2-5; CDR3aa: CSAGRRAGGRETQYF
abundance: -; v_gene: TRBV6-6; j_gene: TRBJ1-2; CDR3aa: CASTQGVNYGYTF
abundance: -; v_gene: TRBV7-2; j_gene: TRBJ2-3; CDR3aa: CASSPPGGRRDTQYF
abundance: -; v_gene: TRBV6-2/TRBV6-3; j_gene: TRBJ2-1; CDR3aa: CASSLLGQGYEQFF
abundance: medium-sized; v_gene: TRBV13; j_gene: TRBJ2-6; CDR3aa: CASSSPRTGKRRANVLTF
abundance: -; v_gene: TRBV7-2; j_gene: TRBJ2-7; CDR3aa: CASSLEFPTFHEQYF
abundance: -; v_gene: TRBV27; j_gene: TRBJ2-1; CDR3aa: CASSPQGAGAREQFF
abundance: medium-sized; v_gene: TRBV19; j_gene: TRBJ2-2; CDR3aa: CASSMGTGPITGELFF
abundance: -; v_gene: TRBV12-3/TRBV12-4; j_gene: TRBJ1-4; CDR3aa: CASSRAGGVANEKLFF
abundance: medium-sized; v_gene: TRBV19; j_gene: TRBJ1-1; CDR3aa: CASSVQGIRTEAFF
abundance: medium-sized; v_gene: TRBV7-4; j_gene: TRBJ1-4; CDR3aa: CASITSGKLFF
abundance: -; v_gene: TRBV6-5; j_gene: TRBJ1-2; CDR3aa: CASSRANGGADGYTF
abundance: medium-sized; v_gene: TRBV19; j_gene: TRBJ2-7; CDR3aa: CASSIELGTAGYEQYF
abundance: -; v_gene: TRBV12-3/TRBV12-4; j_gene: TRBJ1-4; CDR3aa: CASSLGTVSREKLFF
abundance: -; v_gene: TRBV20-1; j_gene: TRBJ2-3; CDR3aa: CSALRPLWGGQKDTQYF
abundance: medium-sized; v_gene: TRBV19; j_gene: TRBJ2-3; CDR3aa: CATSTVTSTDTQYF
abundance: -; v_gene: TRBV7-2; j_gene: TRBJ2-3; CDR3aa: CASSLVRDTQYF
abundance: -; v_gene: TRBV27; j_gene: TRBJ2-2; CDR3aa: CASSSRQAAGELFF
abundance: medium-sized; v_gene: TRBV6-5; j_gene: TRBJ2-5; CDR3aa: CASSRGGLPQETQYF
abundance: -; v_gene: TRBV12-3/TRBV12-4; j_gene: TRBJ1-1; CDR3aa: CASSLQGLNTEAFF
abundance: medium-sized; v_gene: TRBV13; j_gene: TRBJ2-6; CDR3aa: CASSLAGARSGANVLTF
abundance: medium-sized; v_gene: TRBV29-1; j_gene: TRBJ1-2; CDR3aa: CSVWSSEGYTF